This TCR beta chain was recorded in a study of shared clonotypes between healthy human individuals. Points on this clone: Its antigen is undetermined.

Generated by immunoSEQ multiplex PCR, the TCRdb table keeps only in-frame clones and is missing some. This sample carries around 1,900,000 clones, just under 95% of them seen once, and the ten largest clones take about 1.7%. This CDR3 spans 15 amino acids. Trimming took 5 bases from V and 7 from J, leaving 18 bases between them. Germline V gene data show CDR1 as SGHVS and CDR2 as FQNEAQ. CD45RO-negative cells were positively selected for CCR7, leaving out terminally differentiated effector memory CD45RA+ cells. Findings and caveats of the study: An expected dependence of interdonor clonotype sharing on sequencing depth was noted. Researchers found naive subsets generally carried larger estimated richness than memory subsets. Relative to their counterparts shared across all four donors, non-shared clonotypes exhibited diminished generation probabilities. The naive CD4 repertoires of a few donors were compared, and approximately 4.7% of clonotypes were shared.

The sequencing sample was made of naive CD8+ T cells from PBMCs. J is TRBJ2-4 and V is TRBV7-8; weak D call: TRBD1 (5 bases). This clonotype was sampled from a man younger than 35 in good health. Some clones in this sample may be carry-over from other donors' samples. In DNA, the CDR3 is TGTGCCAGCAGCCCCCGCTCACCGTCAGGGAACATTCAGTACTTC. Amino acids: CASSPRSPSGNIQYF.